The 5 T cell receptor beta chains given below trace back to one sample, sequenced in a study of cytomegalovirus exposure and HLA in healthy donors. The PCR ran on 60 Vbeta and 13 Jbeta primers. This table comes from immunoSEQ multiplex PCR, and its TCRdb copy is limited to in-frame clones, with some not included. The sample records over 85,000 clones, around 78% being singletons. Sequencing input: PBMCs. The source is a woman aged 30 to 39 in good health and CMV-seronegative.

The chain employs TRBV27 and TRBJ1-2; D gene uncertain. Germline CDR1 and CDR2: MNHEY and SMNVEV (reference sequence). The CDR3 contains 13 residues. The germline V and J ends were trimmed by 8 bases and 0 bases, with 10 bases remaining between them. In DNA, the CDR3 is TGTGCCAGCCGAGGGATTACTAACTATGGCTACACCTTC. Translation: CASRGITNYGYTF.

This chain's CDR3 is CASSEGQLNTEAFF. CDR3 sequence (DNA): TGTGCCAGCAGCGAAGGACAGTTGAACACTGAAGCTTTCTTT. The J gene is TRBJ1-1, the V gene TRBV5-4; D might be TRBD1 (6 bases). Germline CDR1 is SGHNT and CDR2 is YYREEE (reference sequence). Between the trimmed V and J ends, which lost 4 bases and 0 bases, there was a span of 10 bases. This CDR3 is 14 amino acids long.

The genes are TRBV28 and TRBJ1-2, with 11 nucleotides matching TRBD1. Trimming at V came to 4 bases and at J to 10 bases, leaving 11 bases not matched to a gene. This CDR3 has 15 amino acids. Germline V gene data show CDR1 as MDHEN and CDR2 as SYDVKM. CDR3 protein: CASSSSGTGGGDYTF. The CDR3 DNA reads TGTGCCAGCAGTTCATCCGGGACAGGGGGAGGAGACTACACCTTC.

This sequence joins TRBV28 and TRBJ2-7; tentatively, D is TRBD1 (6 bases). This CDR3 is 14 amino acids long. The V end was cut by 3 bases, the J end by 2 bases, with 11 bases between. Germline V gene lookup returns CDR1 MDHEN and CDR2 SYDVKM. In DNA form, the CDR3 reads TGTGCCAGCAGTTTCAGGGGTAACACCTACGAGCAGTACTTC. It encodes CASSFRGNTYEQYF.

The J gene is TRBJ1-2, the V gene TRBV7-2; no clear D gene. Per germline, CDR1 SGHTA and CDR2 FQGNSA. The CDR3 has 15 residues. The germline V and J ends were trimmed by 5 bases and 4 bases, with 17 bases remaining between them. The CDR3 DNA reads as TGTGCCAGCAGCCCAAACAGCCAGTCCGCCTATGGCTACACCTTC. Protein product: CASSPNSQSAYGYTF.